The TCR beta chain described here comes from a study of cytomegalovirus exposure and HLA in healthy donors. Study-wide findings and caveats: Presence/absence analyses treated sequencing depth as roughly uniform across donors. Specificity of a few CMV-associated chains for CMV antigens was verified in vitro. In terms of immune exposure information, only CMV serostatus was available.

The length of the CDR3 is 12 residues. V dropped 2 bases and J dropped 8 bases, with 9 bases sitting between them. Germline lookup yields CDR1 SEHNR and CDR2 FQNEAQ (reference sequence). Points on this clone: Its antigen is unknown.

60 Vbeta and 13 Jbeta primers were used in PCR. Produced via immunoSEQ multiplex PCR; TCRdb's table is partial and in-frame only. The data show about 64,000 clones, 85% to 90% seen once. This TCR derives from a female donor in good health and CMV-seronegative. Sequences were obtained from PBMCs. The rearrangement links TRBV7-9 to TRBJ1-1, with no clear D. Written as DNA, the CDR3 is TGTGCCAGCAGCTTAACGGGAGCCGAAGCTTTCTTT. Its protein product is CASSLTGAEAFF.